This TCR beta chain was sequenced during a study of blood T cell repertoires in COVID-19. Background on the study: Material from acute and convalescent COVID-19 was sourced from the United States, Italy and Spain. T cells, B-cell-depleted T cells, or PBMCs provided the cDNA or gDNA that served as material.

Per the authors' pipeline: Nucleated cell counts were estimated from reference gene primer amplification. Measured with immunoSEQ multiplex PCR; TCRdb has only the in-frame clones, and not every one. Clone size and V and J calls were adopted from that table, with D and trimming inferred from the DNA. The data hold approximately 150,000 clones, with 87% observed a single time. The CDR3 consists of 16 residues. CDR1 MDHEN and CDR2 SYDVKM come from the germline V gene. With 7 bases clipped from V and 4 bases from J, the junction kept 10 bases outside the gene matches. Input material: peripheral blood. The rearrangement links TRBV28 to TRBJ2-1, with 10 bases that match TRBD1. The sequence came from a woman in her forties or fifties with acute or convalescent COVID-19. The CDR3 protein is CASIKAGQGRYNEQFF. The CDR3 coding sequence is TGTGCCAGCATAAAAGCGGGACAGGGGCGTTACAATGAGCAGTTCTTC.